The clone carrying this TCR beta chain was counted between two and nine times. Its antigen is not identified. The source of the sample is a study of T cell repertoires in cytomegalovirus infection. General observations from the study: Predominance within the ex vivo response was attributable to HLA-C-restricted CMV-specific TCR beta clonotypes. Summed public TCR beta family frequency identified CMV carriers bearing the relevant HLA.

TCRdb re-called the reads with MiXCR, one entry per CDR3 protein. The data contain more than 150,000 distinct CDR3 sequences, roughly 19% of them seen just once; the ten biggest clones take up 2.9%. This clonotype was sampled from a human donor in good health (CMV status not recorded). Some clones in this sample may be carry-over from other donors' samples. Material for sequencing was PBMCs.

The CDR3 DNA reads as TGTGCCAGCAGTGGAGGGACAGGAGCAGCTTTCTTT. This codes for CASSGGTGAAFF. The chain joins TRBV2 to TRBJ1-1; TRBD1 matches at 8 bases. V was pared by 4 bases and J by 10 bases, with 5 bases of the junction left unmatched. The CDR3 is 12 residues long. Germline assignment: CDR1 SNHLY and CDR2 FYNNEI.